These 19 T cell receptor beta chains were all obtained from the same sample, sequenced in a study of cytomegalovirus exposure and HLA in healthy donors. PCR used 60 Vbeta primers and 13 Jbeta primers. Method: immunoSEQ multiplex PCR; TCRdb's copy keeps in-frame clones and lacks some. The sample holds around 99,000 clones, approximately 79% seen once. Sequencing was performed on PBMCs. These receptors were collected from a woman in her 40s in good health and CMV-seropositive.

This chain uses TRBV5-6 with TRBJ2-7; D might be TRBD2 (5 bases). V lost 0 bases, J lost 3 bases, and 10 bases lay in between. Looked up from germline, CDR1 is SGHDT and CDR2 is YYEEEE. CDR3 length: 14 amino acids. In nucleotides, the CDR3 is TGTGCCAGCAGCTTGGGATACGGAGGCTACGAGCAGTACTTC. It translates to CASSLGYGGYEQYF. Full variable domain (outside the CDR3, taken from reference TRBV5-6 and TRBJ2-7): DAGVTQSPTHLIKTRGQQVTLRCSPKSGHDTVSWYQQALGQGPQFIFQYYEEEERQRGNFPDRFSGHQFPNYSSELNVNALLLGDSALYLCASSLGYGGYEQYFGPGTRLTVT.

Here the CDR3 DNA reads TGTGCCAGCAGTCAGCTGGGGGGGGGCACAGATACGCAGTATTTT. This sequence encodes CASSQLGGGTDTQYF. The chain combines TRBV2 with TRBJ2-3, with 7 bases identical to TRBD2. Trimming at V came to 5 bases and at J to 1 base, leaving 6 bases not matched to a gene. The V gene's germline CDR1 is SNHLY and CDR2 FYNNEI. CDR3 size: 15 residues.

This rearrangement joins TRBV5-1 to TRBJ1-6; tentative D call: TRBD1 (5 bases). Between the trimmed V and J ends, which lost 0 bases and 6 bases, there was a span of 10 bases. This CDR3 contains 15 residues. The germline V gene encodes CDR1 SGHRS and CDR2 YFSETQ. The CDR3 DNA reads TGCGCCAGCAGCTTGGGTCACAGGACTAATTCACCCCTCCACTTT. This encodes CASSLGHRTNSPLHF.

The chain is built from TRBV28 and TRBJ1-1; 7 bases match TRBD1. Looked up from germline, CDR1 is MDHEN and CDR2 is SYDVKM. V lost 5 bases, J lost 12 bases, and 9 bases stayed unmatched. There are 12 residues in the CDR3. The CDR3 DNA reads as TGTGCCAGCAGTCTAGACAGGGCGGTGTCTTTCTTT. Its translation is CASSLDRAVSFF.

The chain combines TRBV4-1 with TRBJ1-3, with D uncertain. The CDR3 contains 13 residues. Germline V gene lookup returns CDR1 MGHRA and CDR2 YSYEKL. Trimming shortened V by 2 bases and J by 3 bases, and 5 bases separated the two germline ends. CDR3 bases: TGCGCCAGCAGCCAACTAGATGGAAACACCATATATTTT. Encoded protein: CASSQLDGNTIYF.

This chain connects TRBV6-1 to TRBJ1-2; maybe TRBD1 (6 bases). The ends were cut back, 3 bases at V and 8 bases at J, with 19 bases in the middle. The CDR3 loop spans 15 amino acids. Germline CDR1 MNHNS, CDR2 SASEGT. CDR3 amino acids: CASSESKGVIMGYTF. The DNA of the CDR3 is TGTGCCAGCAGTGAGAGTAAGGGGGTAATAATGGGCTACACCTTC.

The rearrangement links TRBV25-1 to TRBJ1-1, with unresolved D. The CDR3 has 13 residues. In germline, CDR1 is MGHDK, CDR2 SYGVNS. Trimming shortened V by 2 bases and J by 4 bases, and 8 bases separated the two germline ends. This CDR3 is CASSELTGTEAFF. The CDR3, as DNA: TGTGCCAGCAGTGAACTAACCGGCACTGAAGCTTTCTTT. The full variable domain, with the rest looked up from reference TRBV25-1 and TRBJ1-1, is EADIYQTPRYLVIGTGKKITLECSQTMGHDKMYWYQQDPGMELHLIHYSYGVNSTEKGDLSSESTVSRIRTEHFPLTLESARPSHTSQYLCASSELTGTEAFFGQGTRLTVV.

This chain joins TRBV7-6 and TRBJ2-3; 9 positions agree with TRBD2. Losses at the gene ends were 5 bases for V and 1 base for J; bases not matched to a gene: 16. Per the germline V gene, CDR1 is SGHVS and CDR2 is FNYEAQ. The CDR3 is made up of 19 amino acids. In DNA, the CDR3 is TGTGCCAGCAGCATAGGCCTTAGCGGGGGCCAGAAAGGCACAGATACGCAGTATTTT. It translates to CASSIGLSGGQKGTDTQYF. The whole variable domain, remainder taken from reference TRBV7-6 and TRBJ2-3, is GAGVSQSPRYKVTKRGQDVALRCDPISGHVSLYWYRQALGQGPEFLTYFNYEAQQDKSGLPNDRFSAERPEGSISTLTIQRTEQRDSAMYRCASSIGLSGGQKGTDTQYFGPGTRLTVL.

The rearrangement joins TRBV5-1 to TRBJ1-2, with 12 bases lining up with TRBD1. Germline CDR1 is SGHRS and CDR2 is YFSETQ. J lost 7 bases, V lost 4 bases, and 8 bases had no gene match. The CDR3 contains 15 residues. The CDR3 DNA reads as TGCGCCAGCAGCCCCTCCGGGACAGGGGGCTCTGGCTACACCTTC. It is translated as CASSPSGTGGSGYTF.

The V call is TRBV4-1, the J call TRBJ2-3; the match to TRBD2 covers 7 bases. The J segment lost 1 base and the V segment lost 0 bases, leaving 10 bases of the junction unmatched. CDR1 and CDR2 (germline): MGHRA, YSYEKL. The CDR3 covers 18 residues. This CDR3 reads CASSQDTQLAFGTDTQYF. CDR3 nucleotide sequence: TGCGCCAGCAGCCAAGATACCCAACTAGCGTTTGGCACAGATACGCAGTATTTT.

The chain has TRBV5-3 and TRBJ1-3, with 10 bases matching TRBD1. TRBV5-3 is reported as an ORF; its role is uncertain. This CDR3 has 18 amino acids. The V and J ends lost 0 bases and 0 bases, in that order; junction bases with no gene match: 6. The CDR3 protein is CARSLGQGAAYSGNTIYF. In DNA form, the CDR3 reads TGTGCCAGAAGCTTGGGACAGGGGGCCGCATACTCTGGAAACACCATATATTTT.

V gene TRBV6-5 combines with J gene TRBJ2-3, with a tentative D call TRBD2 (5 bases). V was shortened by 0 bases and J by 5 bases, with 12 bases between the two germline ends. This CDR3 has 15 amino acids. The germline V gene has CDR1 MNHEY and CDR2 SVGAGI. The CDR3 spells CASSYSSPGIDTQYF. The CDR3 DNA reads as TGTGCCAGCAGTTACTCGAGTCCGGGGATAGATACGCAGTATTTT.

This chain uses TRBV18 with TRBJ1-2; TRBD1 matches 9 bases. The junction had 3 bases not matched to a gene; V was cut back by 3 bases and J by 1 base. The CDR3 is 15 amino acids. Germline CDR1 reads KGHSH; CDR2 reads LQKENI. CDR3 amino acids: CASSPGTGINYGYTF. The DNA for the CDR3 is TGTGCCAGCTCACCCGGGACAGGGATTAACTATGGCTACACCTTC.

The J gene is TRBJ2-3, the V gene TRBV7-3; a possible D gene is TRBD2 (6 bases). This CDR3 spans 13 amino acids. Between the trimmed V and J ends, which lost 5 bases and 0 bases, there was a span of 6 bases. Looked up from germline, CDR1 is SGHTA and CDR2 is FQGTGA. The CDR3: CASSGTSTDTQYF. The DNA of the CDR3 is TGTGCCAGCAGCGGGACTAGCACAGATACGCAGTATTTT.

A note on this clone: This sample includes further DNA sequences coding for the same CDR3. The chain combines TRBV30 with TRBJ1-5; D gene ambiguous. V was pared by 2 bases and J by 4 bases, with 9 bases between. There are 13 residues in the CDR3. Germline-derived CDR1 and CDR2 are GTSNPN and SVGIG (reference sequence). DNA of the CDR3: TGTGCCTGGAGTAGGACGGGGAATCAGCCCCAGCATTTT. Its translation is CAWSRTGNQPQHF.

The chain combines TRBV7-3 with TRBJ1-1; TRBD1 aligns across 7 bases. The germline V gene has CDR1 SGHTA and CDR2 FQGTGA. The trim removed 3 bases at V and 5 bases at J, leaving 3 bases unmatched. The CDR3 is made up of 13 amino acids. CDR3 region: CASSFQGETEAFF. The CDR3 DNA reads as TGTGCCAGCAGCTTCCAGGGGGAAACTGAAGCTTTCTTT.

This chain links TRBV5-1 with TRBJ1-1; weak D call: TRBD1 (6 bases). The CDR3 totals 15 residues. From germline, CDR1 is SGHRS and CDR2 YFSETQ. The ends were cut back, 3 bases at V and 6 bases at J, with 18 bases in the middle. CDR3 protein: CASSSGSGGPAEAFF. The CDR3, as DNA: TGCGCCAGCAGCTCGGGTTCGGGGGGGCCGGCTGAAGCTTTCTTT. Together with reference TRBV5-1 and TRBJ1-1, the CDR3 gives the full variable domain: KAGVTQTPRYLIKTRGQQVTLSCSPISGHRSVSWYQQTPGQGLQFLFEYFSETQRNKGNFPGRFSGRQFSNSRSEMNVSTLELGDSALYLCASSSGSGGPAEAFFGQGTRLTVV.

This sequence joins TRBV29-1 and TRBJ2-1; no reliable D call. The CDR3 has 12 residues. In germline, CDR1 is SQVTM, CDR2 ANQGSEA. Trimming took 3 bases from V and 3 from J, leaving 6 bases between them. Here the CDR3 reads CSVEWHYNEQFF. In DNA, the CDR3 is TGCAGCGTTGAGTGGCACTACAATGAGCAGTTCTTC.

The CDR3 sequence: CASSLAYRGTEAFF. In DNA, the CDR3 is TGTGCCAGCAGCTTAGCCTACAGGGGAACTGAAGCTTTCTTT. J is TRBJ1-1 and V is TRBV13; 7 positions agree with TRBD1. The CDR3 has 14 residues. V lost 1 base and J lost 5; bases outside the gene matches: 4. Germline assignment: CDR1 PRHDT and CDR2 FYEKMQ (reference sequence).